These 5 T cell receptor beta chains originate from one sample sequenced in a study of blood T cell repertoires in COVID-19. Produced via immunoSEQ multiplex PCR; TCRdb's table is partial and in-frame only. This table holds about 140,000 clones, 77% found once. The specimen sequenced was peripheral blood. Receptor source: a woman aged 45-59 years with active or convalescent COVID-19.

The CDR3 region is CATSRERGGSRGYGYTF. CDR3 DNA sequence: TGTGCCACCAGCAGAGAAAGAGGGGGCAGCAGGGGTTATGGCTACACCTTC. This rearrangement joins TRBV15 to TRBJ1-2; 7 bases line up with TRBD1. Germline CDR1 reads LNHNV; CDR2 reads YYDKDF (reference sequence). This CDR3 has 17 amino acids. With V trimmed by 0 bases and J by 5 bases, 12 bases remained unmatched.

The chain is built from TRBV11-2 and TRBJ1-1; TRBD1 aligns across 10 bases. Looked up from germline, CDR1 is SGHAT and CDR2 is FQNNGV. This CDR3 is 15 amino acids long. The V gene end was trimmed by 4 bases and the J gene end by 4 bases; junction bases not matched to a gene: 6. DNA for the CDR3: TGTGCCAGCAGCTCCAGAGACAGGGGGCGCACTGAAGCTTTCTTT. It specifies CASSSRDRGRTEAFF.

This clone was observed a single time. This chain links TRBV7-2 with TRBJ2-3; D may be TRBD1 (6 bases). The CDR3 has 15 residues. The V end lost 1 base, the J end lost 4 bases, and 12 bases lay between the germline ends. Germline CDR1 SGHTA, CDR2 FQGNSA. The DNA for the CDR3 is TGTGCCAGCAGCTTAGGACCACAGGGTTCAGATACGCAGTATTTT. Its protein is CASSLGPQGSDTQYF.

V is TRBV11-3 and J is TRBJ2-1, with 9 bases matching TRBD2. The CDR3 contains 15 residues. The germline gives CDR1 SGHNT, CDR2 YENEEA. Trimming at V came to 5 bases and at J to 4 bases, leaving 6 bases not matched to a gene. The CDR3 region has the DNA TGTGCCAGCAGCCCAGGACTAGCGCTGTACAATGAGCAGTTCTTC. Translation gives CASSPGLALYNEQFF.

CDR3 amino acids: CASRDRVGTYSNQPQHF. As DNA, the CDR3 is TGTGCCAGCCGGGACAGGGTAGGGACGTATAGCAATCAGCCCCAGCATTTT. This chain connects TRBV19 to TRBJ1-5, with 9 bases fitting TRBD1. Germline V gives CDR1 LNHDA, CDR2 SQIVND (reference sequence). V shed 9 bases and J 0 bases; nucleotides not matched to a gene: 12. The CDR3 has 17 amino acids.